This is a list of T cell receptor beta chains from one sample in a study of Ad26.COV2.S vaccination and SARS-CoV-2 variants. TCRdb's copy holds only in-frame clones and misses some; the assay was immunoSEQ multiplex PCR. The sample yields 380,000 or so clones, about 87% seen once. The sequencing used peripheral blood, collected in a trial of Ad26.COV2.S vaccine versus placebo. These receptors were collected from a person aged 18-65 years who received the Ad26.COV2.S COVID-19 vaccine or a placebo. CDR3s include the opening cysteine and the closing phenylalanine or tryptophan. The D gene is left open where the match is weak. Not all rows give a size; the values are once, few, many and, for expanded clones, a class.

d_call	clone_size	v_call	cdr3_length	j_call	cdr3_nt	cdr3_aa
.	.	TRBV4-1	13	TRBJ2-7	TGCGCCAGCAGCCAGACAGGATCCTACGAGCAGTACTTC	CASSQTGSYEQYF
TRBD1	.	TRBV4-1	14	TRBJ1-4	TGCGCCAGCAGCCAAACAGGGGTAGCTGAAAAACTGTTTTTT	CASSQTGVAEKLFF
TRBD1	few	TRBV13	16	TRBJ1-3	TGTGCCAGCAGCTTTGGGACAGGGCGCTCTGGAAACACCATATATTTT	CASSFGTGRSGNTIYF
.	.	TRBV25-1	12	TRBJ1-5	TGTGCCAGCAGTGGTTCAGGGCAGCCCCAGCATTTT	CASSGSGQPQHF
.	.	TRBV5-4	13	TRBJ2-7	TGTGCCAGCAGCTCGCCCGGGGAGTACGAGCAGTACTTC	CASSSPGEYEQYF
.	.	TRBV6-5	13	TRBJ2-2	TGTGCCGCGAAAGGGAGTTTGACCGGGGAGCTGTTTTTT	CAAKGSLTGELFF
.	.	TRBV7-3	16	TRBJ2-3	TGTGCCAGCAGCTTAACATTGGGTGGGATGGGAGATACGCAGTATTTT	CASSLTLGGMGDTQYF
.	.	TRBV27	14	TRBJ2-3	TGTGCCAGCAGTTTATACGGCAGCACAGATACGCAGTATTTT	CASSLYGSTDTQYF
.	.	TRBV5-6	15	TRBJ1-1	TGTGCCAGCAGCTTGGATCCTACCCGTGTCTCTGAAGCTTTCTTT	CASSLDPTRVSEAFF
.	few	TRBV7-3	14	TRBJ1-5	TGTGCCAGCAGCGAACGGGGGGGCTATCAGCCCCAGCATTTT	CASSERGGYQPQHF
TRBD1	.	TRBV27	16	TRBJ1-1	TGTGCCAGCAGTCTTCAGGGGGACGGGGCTCGGACTGAAGCTTTCTTT	CASSLQGDGARTEAFF
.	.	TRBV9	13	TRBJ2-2	TGTGCCAGCAGCGTAGGGGTGGGCGGGGAGCTGTTTTTT	CASSVGVGGELFF
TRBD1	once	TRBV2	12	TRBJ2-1	TGTGCCAGCCATGGGACAGACAATGAGCAGTTCTTC	CASHGTDNEQFF
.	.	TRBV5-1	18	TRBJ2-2	TGCGCCAGCAGCACTACTCGTAGCACCCCCATCAGCGGCGGGGAGCTGTTTTTT	CASSTTRSTPISGGELFF
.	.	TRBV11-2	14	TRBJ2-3	TGTGCCAGCAGCTTAGCCACCAGCGCAGATACGCAGTATTTT	CASSLATSADTQYF
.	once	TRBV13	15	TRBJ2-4	TGTGCCAGCAGCTTAGGGACTGAAGCCAAAAACATTCAGTACTTC	CASSLGTEAKNIQYF
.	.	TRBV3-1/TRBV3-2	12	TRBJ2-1	TGTGCCAGCAGCCTCCTAGCGAATGAGCAGTTCTTC	CASSLLANEQFF
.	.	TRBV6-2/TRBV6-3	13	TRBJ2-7	TGTGCCAGCAGTCGGCGGAATGTTGAGGAGCAGTACTTC	CASSRRNVEEQYF
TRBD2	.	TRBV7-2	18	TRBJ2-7	TGTGCCAGCAGCTTATGGACCATGCGGCGGGAGGGGAGTAACGAGCAGTACTTC	CASSLWTMRREGSNEQYF
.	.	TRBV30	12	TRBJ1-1	TGTGCCTGGAGTGTGCGCCGAATGGGAGCTTTCTTT	CAWSVRRMGAFF
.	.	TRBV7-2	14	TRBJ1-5	TGTGCCAGCAGCTTGCGACAGGGCAATCAGCCCCAGCATTTT	CASSLRQGNQPQHF
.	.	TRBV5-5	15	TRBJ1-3	TGTGCCAGCAGCCCCCCAATAACCTCTGGAAACACCATATATTTT	CASSPPITSGNTIYF
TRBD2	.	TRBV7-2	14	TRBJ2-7	TGTGCCAGCAGCTTAGCCCGGGGGGTCTACGAGCAGTACTTC	CASSLARGVYEQYF
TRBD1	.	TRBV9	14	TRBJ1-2	TGTGCCAGCAGCGAGCGACAGGGGGCTGGTGGCTACACCTTC	CASSERQGAGGYTF
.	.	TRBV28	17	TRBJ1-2	TGTGCCAGCAGTTCCCCAGGGGAGGCTCCCGTAGGGTATGGCTACACCTTC	CASSSPGEAPVGYGYTF
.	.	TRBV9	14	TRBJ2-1	TGTGCCAGCAGCGTAGTCGTGGGAGGGGGTGAGCAGTTCTTC	CASSVVVGGGEQFF
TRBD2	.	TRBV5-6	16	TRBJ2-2	TGTGCCAGCAGCTTGGGGCTAGCGGGTACCGGGGGGGAGCTGTTTTTT	CASSLGLAGTGGELFF
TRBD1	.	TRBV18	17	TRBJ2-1	TGTGCCAGCTCACCCCAGAAGGACAGGGTAGTAAGCAATGAGCAGTTCTTC	CASSPQKDRVVSNEQFF
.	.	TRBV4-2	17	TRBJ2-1	TGTGCCAGCAGCCAAGACCTCAGAACTAGCTCCTACAATGAGCAGTTCTTC	CASSQDLRTSSYNEQFF
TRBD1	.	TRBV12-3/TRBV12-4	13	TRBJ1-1	TGTGCCAGCAGTAAAGGACAGGGGGCGAGAGCTTTCTTT	CASSKGQGARAFF
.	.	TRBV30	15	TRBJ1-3	TGTGCCTGGAGTGTGGTCGGGACAAGCGGAAACACCATATATTTT	CAWSVVGTSGNTIYF
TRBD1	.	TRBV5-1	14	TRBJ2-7	TGCGCCAGCAGCTCGGACAGGGGGCGTTTCAAGCAGTACTTC	CASSSDRGRFKQYF
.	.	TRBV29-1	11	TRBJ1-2	TGCAGCGTTGCTCGCGCCTATGGCTACACCTTC	CSVARAYGYTF
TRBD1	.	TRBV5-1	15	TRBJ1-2	TGCGCCAGCAGCTTGGAACCCGGGACAGGGGATGGCTACACCTTC	CASSLEPGTGDGYTF
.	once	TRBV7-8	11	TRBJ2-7	TGTGCCAGCAGCCCTCAACGAGAGCAGTACTTC	CASSPQREQYF
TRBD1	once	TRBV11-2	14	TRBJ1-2	TGTGCCAGCAGCTTAGCCAGGGGGAACTATGGCTACACCTTC	CASSLARGNYGYTF
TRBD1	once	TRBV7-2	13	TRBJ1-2	TGTGCCAGCAGTCGGACAGGATCCGATGGCTACACCTTC	CASSRTGSDGYTF